The 23 T cell receptor beta chains below all came from one sample that was sequenced in a study of T cell responses to AZD1222 COVID-19 vaccine. Sequencing was performed with immunoSEQ multiplex PCR; in TCRdb, only in-frame clones are kept and a portion is missing. Among over 100,000 clones, around nine tenths were seen once, and the ten largest hold roughly 15%. The sample was peripheral blood, taken on day 0 of AZD1222 vaccination. These receptors were collected from an adult in good health.

The J gene is TRBJ2-6, the V gene TRBV7-2; D uncertain. The germline V gene has CDR1 SGHTA and CDR2 FQGNSA. V gave up 3 bases and J gave up 2 bases, with 11 bases separating them. The CDR3 consists of 16 residues. CDR3: CASSLPGVAGANVLTF. CDR3 nucleotides: TGTGCCAGCAGCTTGCCCGGAGTGGCTGGGGCCAACGTCCTGACTTTC.

This chain joins TRBV18 and TRBJ2-2; D ambiguous. The CDR3 sequence is 17 residues long. Germline-derived CDR1 and CDR2 are KGHSH and LQKENI. Between the trimmed V and J ends, which lost 6 bases and 2 bases, there was a span of 19 bases. The CDR3 here is CASSQTTSGSNTGELFF. CDR3 nucleotide sequence: TGTGCCAGCTCGCAAACCACTTCGGGCTCAAACACCGGGGAGCTGTTTTTT.

The rearrangement uses TRBV12-3 or TRBV12-4 and TRBJ2-1; possible D gene TRBD2, 5 bases. The germline V and J ends were trimmed by 1 base and 9 bases, with 10 bases remaining between them. CDR3 length: 13 residues. This CDR3 is CASSLGRGAEQFF. CDR3 sequence (DNA): TGTGCCAGCAGTTTAGGTCGGGGTGCTGAGCAGTTCTTC.

The rearrangement uses TRBV10-3 and TRBJ2-5, with D uncertain. With 3 bases removed from V and 2 bases from J, the gap between germline ends came to 7 bases. The CDR3 has 13 residues. Germline V gene lookup returns CDR1 ENHRY and CDR2 SYGVKD. CDR3 sequence (DNA): TGTGCCATCAGTGAACGTATACAAGAGACCCAGTACTTC. It codes for CAISERIQETQYF.

This rearrangement joins TRBV6-1 to TRBJ1-4, with a weak D call TRBD1 (6 bases). The V end was cut by 4 bases, the J end by 8 bases, with 26 bases between. The CDR3 loop spans 18 amino acids. The germline CDR1 and CDR2 sequences are MNHNS and SASEGT. In nucleotides, the CDR3 is TGTGCCAGCAGTGCCAACCCCGTCGGGGGGGGCCCTAGGGAAAAACTGTTTTTT. Amino acids: CASSANPVGGGPREKLFF.

J is TRBJ2-3 and V is TRBV18, with D unresolved. This CDR3 is built from 14 residues. Germline CDR1 is KGHSH and CDR2 is LQKENI. V shed 3 bases and J shed 6 bases, with 13 bases lying between them. CDR3 amino acids: CASSPPDPGDTQYF. CDR3 nucleotide sequence: TGTGCCAGCTCACCGCCGGACCCTGGGGATACGCAGTATTTT.

V is TRBV7-9 and J is TRBJ1-4; 8 bases fit TRBD1. The CDR3 extends over 15 amino acids. V dropped 4 bases and J dropped 10; count of bases not matched to a gene: 11. Germline V lookup: CDR1 SEHNR, CDR2 FQNEAQ (reference sequence). The CDR3 region has the DNA TGTGCCAGCAGCTCGCAGGGGGCGGCCACCCCAAAACTGTTTTTT. This codes for CASSSQGAATPKLFF.

This chain links TRBV9 with TRBJ2-5; TRBD1 might be the D (5 bases). Germline CDR1 is SGDLS and CDR2 is YYNGEE. This CDR3 has 13 amino acids. V was shortened by 0 bases and J by 5 bases, with 8 bases between the two germline ends. The CDR3 spells CASSVVGAETQYF. The CDR3 nucleotides are TGTGCCAGCAGCGTAGTTGGGGCGGAGACCCAGTACTTC.

V is TRBV11-2 and J is TRBJ1-4; no clear D. Germline V gene data show CDR1 as SGHAT and CDR2 as FQNNGV. The CDR3 has 11 amino acids. Trimming removed 0 bases at V and 8 bases at J, with 1 base between. The CDR3: CASSLDEKLFF. For the CDR3, the DNA is TGTGCCAGCAGCTTAGACGAAAAACTGTTTTTT.

The rearrangement joins TRBV21-1 to TRBJ2-7; the D call TRBD2 from the table was never checked on the DNA. TRBV21-1 is a recognized pseudogene. The CDR3 loop spans 17 amino acids. CDR3 sequence: CASSKVDPRRGPYEQYV. The CDR3 region has the DNA TGTGCCAGCAGCAAAGTTGACCCGAGGCGGGGCCCCTACGAGCAGTACGTC.

The V gene is TRBV6-5, the J gene TRBJ1-2; D gene uncertain. The CDR3 contains 13 residues. V was cut by 2 bases and J by 5 bases, with 9 bases left in between. Germline values: CDR1 MNHEY, CDR2 SVGAGI. CDR3 region: CASSYPPGYGYTF. CDR3 nucleotides: TGTGCCAGCAGTTACCCTCCTGGGTATGGCTACACCTTC.

V gene TRBV30 combines with J gene TRBJ1-2; possible D gene TRBD1, 5 bases. There are 12 residues in the CDR3. Trimming stripped 1 base from V and 5 bases from J, with 8 bases between. The V gene's germline CDR1 is GTSNPN and CDR2 SVGIG (reference sequence). CDR3 amino acids: CAWSAQGYGYTF. The CDR3 nucleotides read TGTGCCTGGAGTGCGCAGGGTTATGGCTACACCTTC.

This chain connects TRBV6-1 to TRBJ1-2, with D perhaps matching TRBD1 (5 bases). V shed 0 bases and J shed 7 bases, with 18 bases lying between them. The CDR3 extends over 16 amino acids. Germline CDR1 reads MNHNS; CDR2 reads SASEGT. The CDR3 DNA reads TGTGCCAGCAGTGAAGCGGTCCGAAGGGGCCCGCTTGGCTACACCTTC. Protein product: CASSEAVRRGPLGYTF.

V usage is TRBV6-5 and J usage is TRBJ2-1; possibly TRBD1 or TRBD2 for D (5 bases each). This CDR3 has 13 residues. CDR1 and CDR2 from the germline V gene are MNHEY and SVGAGI. V gave up 8 bases and J gave up 4 bases, with 12 bases separating them. CDR3 bases: TGTGCCAGCGGGACCCCGGGGTACAATGAGCAGTTCTTC. Its protein product is CASGTPGYNEQFF.

The chain is built from TRBV6-2 or TRBV6-3 and TRBJ2-7, with 9 nucleotides matching TRBD2. J was trimmed by 2 bases and V by 5 bases; bases with no gene match: 1. CDR1 and CDR2 from the germline V gene are MNHEY and SVGEGT. The CDR3 consists of 13 residues. The CDR3 is CASSSGGPYEQYF. The CDR3 region has the DNA TGTGCCAGCAGTAGCGGGGGGCCCTACGAGCAGTACTTC.

The chain recombines TRBV6-6 with TRBJ1-1, with 8 positions matching TRBD1. This CDR3 has 12 residues. V was clipped by 6 bases and J by 11 bases; unmatched bases: 8. Germline-derived CDR1 and CDR2 are MNHNY and SVGAGI (reference sequence). The chain's CDR3 is CASSHGQGAAFF. DNA for the CDR3: TGTGCCAGCAGCCACGGGCAGGGGGCGGCTTTCTTT.

V usage is TRBV30 and J usage is TRBJ1-1, with D possibly matching TRBD1 (5 bases). Trimming removed 2 bases from V and 6 bases from J, with 22 bases in between. Germline V gives CDR1 GTSNPN, CDR2 SVGIG (reference sequence). The CDR3 is 16 residues long. For the CDR3, the DNA is TGTGCCTGGAGTCCTCTTTCGGGGGTTCTCGGGGCTGAAGCTTTCTTT. This sequence encodes CAWSPLSGVLGAEAFF.

This clone was counted once. The V gene is TRBV5-5, the J gene TRBJ2-2; D is unresolved. The CDR3 loop spans 16 amino acids. V was shortened by 1 base and J by 1 base, with 11 bases between the two germline ends. Germline CDR1 reads SGHKS; CDR2 reads YYEKEE (reference sequence). The CDR3 spells CASSLRPTWNTGELFF. In DNA form, the CDR3 reads TGTGCCAGCAGCTTGAGGCCCACTTGGAACACCGGGGAGCTGTTTTTT.

V gene TRBV3-1 (or the pseudogene TRBV3-2) combines with J gene TRBJ1-2; 7 bases line up with TRBD1. Losses at the gene ends were 1 base for V and 5 bases for J; bases not matched to a gene: 4. Germline loops: CDR1 LGHDT, CDR2 YNNKEL (reference sequence). The CDR3 is made up of 14 amino acids. The CDR3 coding sequence is TGTGCCAGCAGCCAAGGACAGGGAGCATATGGCTACACCTTC. Translating gives CASSQGQGAYGYTF.

The gene calls are TRBV21-1 and TRBJ1-1. TRBV21-1 is classified as a pseudogene. The CDR3 consists of 13 residues. The CDR3 nucleotides read TGTGCCAGCAGGGGGAGGAAGGGCACTGAAGCTTTCTTT. Amino acids: CASRGRKGTEAFF.

The rearrangement links TRBV20-1 to TRBJ2-7; D is perhaps TRBD1 (5 bases). This CDR3 spans 11 amino acids. From germline, CDR1 is DFQATT and CDR2 SNEGSKA (reference sequence). Trimming shortened V by 6 bases and J by 8 bases, and 14 bases separated the two germline ends. The DNA of the CDR3 is TGCAGTGCCCGGACACCGAGTCAGCAGTACTTC. This gives the protein CSARTPSQQYF.

The chain uses TRBV5-1 and TRBJ2-5, with 8 bases fitting TRBD1. This CDR3 is built from 15 residues. V shed 5 bases, J shed 2 bases, and the junction held 8 bases outside the gene matches. Germline CDR1 and CDR2: SGHRS and YFSETQ. As DNA, the CDR3 is TGCGCCAGCAGGCCCCAGGGGGCTTTGCAAGAGACCCAGTACTTC. As protein: CASRPQGALQETQYF.

The chain couples TRBV6-2 or TRBV6-3 to TRBJ2-3; possible D gene TRBD2, 5 bases. V was shortened by 5 bases and J by 0 bases, with 12 bases between the two germline ends. The CDR3 covers 15 residues. Looked up from germline, CDR1 is MNHEY and CDR2 is SVGEGT. CDR3: CASSAGLTSTDTQYF. For the CDR3, the DNA is TGTGCCAGCAGTGCCGGACTGACTAGCACAGATACGCAGTATTTT.